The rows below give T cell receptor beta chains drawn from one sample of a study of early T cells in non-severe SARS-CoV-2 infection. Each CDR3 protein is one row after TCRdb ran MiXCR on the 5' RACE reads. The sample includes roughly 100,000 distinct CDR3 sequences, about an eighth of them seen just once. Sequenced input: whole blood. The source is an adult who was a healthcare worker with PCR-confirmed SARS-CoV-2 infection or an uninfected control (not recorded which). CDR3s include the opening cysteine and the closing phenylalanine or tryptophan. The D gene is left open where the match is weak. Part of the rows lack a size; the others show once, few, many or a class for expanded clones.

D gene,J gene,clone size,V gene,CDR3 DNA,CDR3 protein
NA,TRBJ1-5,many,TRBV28,TGTGCCAGCAGTCTCCCCGGGCCCCAGCATTTT,CASSLPGPQHF
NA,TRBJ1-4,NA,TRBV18,TGTGCCAGCTCACCAGGGCGACTTAGGGAATTTAATGAAAAACTGTTTTTT,CASSPGRLREFNEKLFF
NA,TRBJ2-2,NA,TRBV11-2,TGTGCCAGCACCCAGCTGGGGGCCGGGGAGCTGTTTTTT,CASTQLGAGELFF
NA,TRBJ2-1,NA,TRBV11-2,TGTGCCAGCAGCTTAGTAGGTTCTGGTGAGCAGTTCTTC,CASSLVGSGEQFF
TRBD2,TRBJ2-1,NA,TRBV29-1,TGCAGCGTTGAAGATATACTAGCGGGAGGGGTGAATGAGCAGTTCTTC,CSVEDILAGGVNEQFF
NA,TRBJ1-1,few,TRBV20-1,TGCAGTGCTAGCAGGACGGGCGACACTGAAGCTTTCTTT,CSASRTGDTEAFF
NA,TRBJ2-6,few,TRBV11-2,TGTGCCAGCAGCTCCCTATCCTCTGGGGCCAACGTCCTGACTTTC,CASSSLSSGANVLTF
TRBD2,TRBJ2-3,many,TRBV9,TGTGCCAGCAGCCGACTAGCCAACACAGATACGCAGTATTTT,CASSRLANTDTQYF
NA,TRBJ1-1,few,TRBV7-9,TGTGCCAGCAGGTGGGACGGGAACACTGAAGCTTTCTTT,CASRWDGNTEAFF
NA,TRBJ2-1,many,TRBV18,TGTGCCAGCTCACCACCGGACTTCCACAATGAGCAGTTCTTC,CASSPPDFHNEQFF
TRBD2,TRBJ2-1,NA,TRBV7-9,TGTGCCAGCAGCGGGGGACGCGGGAGTGGGTACAATGAGCAGTTCTTC,CASSGGRGSGYNEQFF
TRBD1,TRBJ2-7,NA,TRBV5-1,TGCGCCAGCAGCTTGGGACAGGGATTCAGCGAGCAGTACTTC,CASSLGQGFSEQYF
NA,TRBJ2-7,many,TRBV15,TGTGCCACCAGCAGGGGCCCGGGAGGGGGCGGCTCCTACGAGCAGTACTTC,CATSRGPGGGGSYEQYF
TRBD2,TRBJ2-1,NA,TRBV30,TGTGCCTCAACGGGGGGGACCTACAATGAGCAGTTCTTC,CASTGGTYNEQFF
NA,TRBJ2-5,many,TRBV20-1,TGCAGTGCGATCAGACCACCCCAAGAGACCCAGTACTTC,CSAIRPPQETQYF
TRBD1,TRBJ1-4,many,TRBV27,TGTGCCAGCAGTTCCCTGGGCTTAGGGACAGGGGAAAAACTGTTTTTT,CASSSLGLGTGEKLFF
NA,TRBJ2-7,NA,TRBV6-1,TGTGCCAGCAGGGGGTATTACGAGCAGTACTTC,CASRGYYEQYF
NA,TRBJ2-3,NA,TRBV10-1,TGCGCCAGCTCGGGGAGCGGAGGGGGAGATACGCAGTATTTT,CASSGSGGGDTQYF
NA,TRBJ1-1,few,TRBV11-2,TGTGCCAGCAGCTTGGGGCGGATTATGAACACTGAAGCTTTCTTT,CASSLGRIMNTEAFF
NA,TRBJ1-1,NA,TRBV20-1,TGCAGTGCTAGAGATCGATGGCGGCAGATTGAAGCTTTCTTT,CSARDRWRQIEAFF
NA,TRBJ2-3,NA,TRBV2,TGTGCCACGCAGAGGGATAGCACAGATACGCAGTATTTT,CATQRDSTDTQYF
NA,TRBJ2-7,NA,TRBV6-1,TGTGCCAGCAGTGAAGCCGGCAGGGTCTACGAGCAGTACTTC,CASSEAGRVYEQYF
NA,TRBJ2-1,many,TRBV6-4,TGTGCCAGCAGTGACTCACCTGAAAATGAGCAGTTCTTC,CASSDSPENEQFF
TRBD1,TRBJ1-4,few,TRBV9,TGTGCCAGCAGCGCCTCGACAGGGGAGTATGAAAAACTGTTTTTT,CASSASTGEYEKLFF
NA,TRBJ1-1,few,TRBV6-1,TGTGCCAGCAGTAAGTCTGGGCGAGGTGAAGCTTTCTTT,CASSKSGRGEAFF
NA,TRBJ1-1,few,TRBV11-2,TGTGCCAGCAGCTTAGCTGCTGAAGCTTTCTTT,CASSLAAEAFF
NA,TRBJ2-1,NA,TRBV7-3,TGTGCCAGCAGCTTAAACTCCTTCAATGAGCAGTTCTTC,CASSLNSFNEQFF
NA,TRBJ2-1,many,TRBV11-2,TGTGCCAGCAGCCAGGGCGGTGAGCAGTTCTTC,CASSQGGEQFF